This T cell receptor beta chain was profiled in a study of CD8+CD57+ T cells in acquired aplastic anemia. V was clipped by 1 base and J by 3 bases, with 13 bases between them. This CDR3 is built from 14 residues. Germline CDR1 and CDR2: DFQATT and SNEGSKA (reference sequence). Genomic DNA served as template for TCR beta VDJ and CDR3 profiling. A single record per CDR3 protein comes from TCRdb applying MiXCR to the reads. The sample gives 150,000 to 180,000 distinct CDR3 sequences, about 48% of which show up once; approximately 12% is in the top ten. It was patients with CD8+CD57+ cell expansion by flow cytometry who were chosen for sequencing. All participating patients were living with severe acquired aplastic anemia.

V gene TRBV20-1 combines with J gene TRBJ2-7; no reliable D call. The sequencing sample was made of sorted CD4+, CD8+, or CD8+CD57+ T cells (not recorded which) from PBMCs. The clonotype comes from a human donor with aplastic anemia. The DNA for the CDR3 is TGCAGTGCTAGAGTACCTACGACGGGCTACGAGCAGTACTTC. Its translation: CSARVPTTGYEQYF.